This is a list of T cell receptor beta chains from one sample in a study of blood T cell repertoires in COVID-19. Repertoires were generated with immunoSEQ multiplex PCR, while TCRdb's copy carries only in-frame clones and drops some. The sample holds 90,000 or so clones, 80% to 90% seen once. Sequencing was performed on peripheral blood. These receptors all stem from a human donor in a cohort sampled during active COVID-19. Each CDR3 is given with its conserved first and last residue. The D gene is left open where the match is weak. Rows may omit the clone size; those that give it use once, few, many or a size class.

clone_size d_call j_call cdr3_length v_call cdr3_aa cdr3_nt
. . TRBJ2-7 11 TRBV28 CASSFTYEQYF TGTGCCAGCAGCTTTACCTACGAGCAGTACTTC
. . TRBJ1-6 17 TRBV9 CASTRGGPSSYNSPLHF TGTGCCAGCACAAGGGGAGGTCCCAGCTCCTATAATTCACCCCTCCACTTT
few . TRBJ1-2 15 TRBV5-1 CASSPSGWGDYGYTF TGCGCCAGCAGCCCCTCAGGGTGGGGGGACTATGGCTACACCTTC
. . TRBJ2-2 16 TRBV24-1 CATSDPRQTNTGELFF TGTGCCACCAGTGACCCCCGACAGACCAACACCGGGGAGCTGTTTTTT
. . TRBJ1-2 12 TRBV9 CASSFTDYGYTF TGTGCCAGCAGCTTTACAGACTATGGCTACACCTTC
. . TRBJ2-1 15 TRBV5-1 CASSLTGQVDNEQFF TGCGCCAGCAGCTTAACTGGGCAGGTTGACAATGAGCAGTTCTTC
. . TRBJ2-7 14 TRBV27 CASSLSWQNYEQYF TGTGCCAGCAGTTTATCATGGCAGAACTACGAGCAGTACTTC
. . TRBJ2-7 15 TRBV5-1 CASSSGTGDTYEQYF TGCGCCAGCAGCTCCGGGACGGGAGACACCTACGAGCAGTACTTC
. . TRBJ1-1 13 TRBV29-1 CSVKDTMNTEAFF TGCAGCGTAAAGGACACCATGAACACTGAAGCTTTCTTT
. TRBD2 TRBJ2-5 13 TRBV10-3 CAIAGRPQETQYF TGTGCCATCGCCGGGAGGCCCCAAGAGACCCAGTACTTC
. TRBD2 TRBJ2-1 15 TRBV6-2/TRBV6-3 CASSYGGDRYNEQFF TGTGCCAGCAGTTACGGGGGGGACCGCTACAATGAGCAGTTCTTC
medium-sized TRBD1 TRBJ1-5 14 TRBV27 CASSLGGQDQPQHF TGTGCCAGCAGTTTAGGAGGACAGGATCAGCCCCAGCATTTT
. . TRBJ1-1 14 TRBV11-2 CASSLGHMNTEAFF TGTGCCAGCAGCTTAGGACACATGAACACTGAAGCTTTCTTT
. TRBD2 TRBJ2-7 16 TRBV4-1 CASSQEGLAGIYEQYF TGCGCCAGCAGCCAAGAAGGACTAGCGGGAATCTACGAGCAGTACTTC
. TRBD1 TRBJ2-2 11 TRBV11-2 CASQGVGELFF TGTGCCAGCCAGGGGGTCGGGGAGCTGTTTTTT
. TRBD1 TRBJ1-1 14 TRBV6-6 CASSTGGGRPEAFF TGTGCCAGCAGTACAGGGGGGGGGAGGCCAGAAGCTTTCTTT
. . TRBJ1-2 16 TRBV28 CASSLNWFGTTDGYTF TGTGCCAGCAGTCTAAATTGGTTTGGGACTACTGATGGCTACACCTTC
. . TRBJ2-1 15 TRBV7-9 CASSESGRSYNEQFF TGTGCCAGCAGCGAAAGCGGGCGCTCCTACAATGAGCAGTTCTTC
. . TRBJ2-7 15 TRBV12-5 CASGNPTGRDYEQYF TGTGCTAGTGGTAACCCGACAGGGCGGGACTACGAGCAGTACTTC
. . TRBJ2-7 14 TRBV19 CASSIVRGDVEQYF TGTGCCAGTAGTATAGTTCGCGGGGACGTCGAGCAGTACTTC
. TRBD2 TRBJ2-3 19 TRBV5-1 CASSLGLAGVGTSTDTQYF TGCGCCAGCAGCTTGGGACTAGCGGGTGTGGGGACTAGCACAGATACGCAGTATTTT
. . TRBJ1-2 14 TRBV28 CASSAGHDNYGYTF TGTGCCAGCAGCGCGGGTCACGATAACTATGGCTACACCTTC
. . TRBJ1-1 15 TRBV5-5 CASSLSGVGNTEAFF TGTGCCAGCAGCTTGTCAGGGGTGGGGAACACTGAAGCTTTCTTT